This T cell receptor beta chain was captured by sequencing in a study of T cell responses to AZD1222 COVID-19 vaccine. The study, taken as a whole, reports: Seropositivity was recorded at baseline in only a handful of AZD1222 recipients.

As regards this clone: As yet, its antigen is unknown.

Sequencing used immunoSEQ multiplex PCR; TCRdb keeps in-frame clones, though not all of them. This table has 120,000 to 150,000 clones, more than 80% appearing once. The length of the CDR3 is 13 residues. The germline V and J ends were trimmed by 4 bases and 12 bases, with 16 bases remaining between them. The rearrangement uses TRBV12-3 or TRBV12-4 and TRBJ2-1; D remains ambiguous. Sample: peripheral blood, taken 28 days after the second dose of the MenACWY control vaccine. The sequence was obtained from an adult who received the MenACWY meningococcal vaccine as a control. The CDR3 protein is CASSSPLVKGQFF. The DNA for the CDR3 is TGTGCCAGCAGTTCCCCTTTGGTCAAGGGGCAGTTCTTC.